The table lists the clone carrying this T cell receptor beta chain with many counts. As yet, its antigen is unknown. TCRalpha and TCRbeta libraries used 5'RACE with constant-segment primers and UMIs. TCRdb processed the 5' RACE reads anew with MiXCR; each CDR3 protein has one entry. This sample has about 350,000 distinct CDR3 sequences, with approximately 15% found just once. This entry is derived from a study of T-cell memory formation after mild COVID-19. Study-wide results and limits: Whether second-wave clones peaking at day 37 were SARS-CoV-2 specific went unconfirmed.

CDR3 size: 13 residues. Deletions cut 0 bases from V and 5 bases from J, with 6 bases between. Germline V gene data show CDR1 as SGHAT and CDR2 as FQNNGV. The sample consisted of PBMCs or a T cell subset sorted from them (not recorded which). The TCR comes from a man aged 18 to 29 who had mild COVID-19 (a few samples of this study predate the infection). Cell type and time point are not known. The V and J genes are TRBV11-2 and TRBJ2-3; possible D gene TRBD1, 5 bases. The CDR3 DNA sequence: TGTGCCAGCAGCTTAGATCAGGGAGATACGCAGTATTTT. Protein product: CASSLDQGDTQYF.